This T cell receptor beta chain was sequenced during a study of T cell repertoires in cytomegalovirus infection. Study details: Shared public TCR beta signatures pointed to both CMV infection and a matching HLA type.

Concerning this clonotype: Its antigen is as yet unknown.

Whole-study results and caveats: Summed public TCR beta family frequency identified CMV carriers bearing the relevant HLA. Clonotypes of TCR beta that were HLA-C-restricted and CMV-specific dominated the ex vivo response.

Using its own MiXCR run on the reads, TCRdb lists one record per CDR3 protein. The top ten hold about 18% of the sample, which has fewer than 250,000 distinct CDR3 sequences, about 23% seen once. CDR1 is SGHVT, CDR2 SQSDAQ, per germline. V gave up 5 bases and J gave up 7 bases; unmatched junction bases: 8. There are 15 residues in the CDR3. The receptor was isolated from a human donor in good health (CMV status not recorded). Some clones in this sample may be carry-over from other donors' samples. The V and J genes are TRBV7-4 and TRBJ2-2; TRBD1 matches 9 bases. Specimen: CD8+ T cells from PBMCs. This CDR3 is CASSATGTGSGELFF. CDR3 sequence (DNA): TGTGCCAGCAGCGCTACCGGGACAGGGAGCGGGGAGCTGTTTTTT.